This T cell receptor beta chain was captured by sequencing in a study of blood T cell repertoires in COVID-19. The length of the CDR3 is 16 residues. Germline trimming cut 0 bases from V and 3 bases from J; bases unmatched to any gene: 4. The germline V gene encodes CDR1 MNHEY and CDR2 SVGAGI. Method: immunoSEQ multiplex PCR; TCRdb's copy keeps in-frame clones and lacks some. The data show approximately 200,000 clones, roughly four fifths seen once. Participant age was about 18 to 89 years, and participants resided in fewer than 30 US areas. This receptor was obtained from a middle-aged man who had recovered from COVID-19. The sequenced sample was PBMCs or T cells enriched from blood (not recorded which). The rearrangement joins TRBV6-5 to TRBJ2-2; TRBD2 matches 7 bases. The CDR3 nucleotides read TGTGCCAGCAGTTACTCGGCTAGCGGATACACCGGGGAGCTGTTTTTT. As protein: CASSYSASGYTGELFF.